The text below deals with one T cell receptor beta chain. What it binds is unknown. This entry belongs to a study of shared clonotypes between healthy human individuals. Overall study: The donors, two women and a few men, were aged 18 to 49. Study observations and caveats: Clonotypes shared by all four sorted-subset donors had higher generation probabilities than non-shared clonotypes. Naive subsets generally exceeded memory subsets in estimated richness.

The data were produced by immunoSEQ multiplex PCR, yet TCRdb's version contains in-frame clones alone and is incomplete. The sample comprises under 1,100,000 clones, 78% of which are singletons, and around 0.6% rests with the top ten. This receptor was taken from a man younger than 35 in good health. Some clones in this sample may be carry-over from other donors' samples. Input material: memory CD4+ T cells from PBMCs. Specified subset: CD45RA-negative fraction.

CDR3 bases: TGTGCCATCATGGGGACTAGCGGGAGACTTTCCGAGCAGTACTTC. This translates into CAIMGTSGRLSEQYF. This sequence joins TRBV10-3 and TRBJ2-7, with TRBD2 matching 14 bases. From germline, CDR1 is ENHRY and CDR2 SYGVKD. The V gene end was trimmed by 7 bases and the J gene end by 6 bases; junction bases not matched to a gene: 8. The CDR3 consists of 15 residues.